The present entry profiles one T cell receptor beta chain with its context. Its antigen remains unidentified. This entry belongs to a study of T-cell memory formation after mild COVID-19. A single record per CDR3 protein comes from TCRdb applying MiXCR to the 5' RACE reads. The table has about 170,000 distinct CDR3 sequences, under 15% seen once. V shed 1 base and J shed 6 bases, with 5 bases lying between them. The CDR3 runs 12 residues. CDR1 MGHRA and CDR2 YSYEKL come from the germline V gene. Study-wide results and caveats: Among contracting clones, CD4+ were mainly CM/EM and CD8+ enriched in EMRA. A subset of responding clones appeared in pre-infection memory, suggesting cross-reactive memory joined. In second-wave clones peaking day 37, SARS-CoV-2 specificity remained unconfirmed.

The sequence came from a man between 18 and 29 years old who had mild COVID-19 (a few samples of this study predate the infection). Cell type and time point are not known. The rearrangement joins TRBV4-1 to TRBJ2-3; D gene unclear. The material sequenced was PBMCs or a T cell subset sorted from them (not recorded which). CDR3 DNA sequence: TGCGCCAGCAGCCAAGTTTCCGATACGCAGTATTTT. Amino acids: CASSQVSDTQYF.